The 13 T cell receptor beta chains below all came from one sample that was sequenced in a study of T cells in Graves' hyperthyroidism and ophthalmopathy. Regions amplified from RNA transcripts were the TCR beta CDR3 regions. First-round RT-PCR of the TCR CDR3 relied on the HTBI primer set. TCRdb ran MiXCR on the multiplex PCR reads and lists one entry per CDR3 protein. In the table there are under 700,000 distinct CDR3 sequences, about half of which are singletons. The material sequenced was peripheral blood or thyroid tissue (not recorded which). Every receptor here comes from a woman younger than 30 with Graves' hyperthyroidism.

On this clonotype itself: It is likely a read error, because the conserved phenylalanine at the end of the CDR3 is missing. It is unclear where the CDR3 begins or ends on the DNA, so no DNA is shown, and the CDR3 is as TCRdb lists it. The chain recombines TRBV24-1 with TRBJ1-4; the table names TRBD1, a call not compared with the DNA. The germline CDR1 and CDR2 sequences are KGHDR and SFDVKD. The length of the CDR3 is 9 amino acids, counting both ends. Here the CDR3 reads CATSDSDRG.

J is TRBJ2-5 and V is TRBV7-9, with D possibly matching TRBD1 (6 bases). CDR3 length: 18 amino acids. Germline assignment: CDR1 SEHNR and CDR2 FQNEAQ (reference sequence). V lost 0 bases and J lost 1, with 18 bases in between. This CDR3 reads CASSLAKASLDSQETQYF. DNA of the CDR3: TGTGCCAGCAGCTTAGCGAAAGCGAGTTTGGACAGCCAAGAGACCCAGTACTTC.

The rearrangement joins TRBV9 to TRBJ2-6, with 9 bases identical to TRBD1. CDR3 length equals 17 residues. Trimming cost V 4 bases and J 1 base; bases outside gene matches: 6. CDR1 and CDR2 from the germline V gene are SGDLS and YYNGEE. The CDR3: CASSPGQGMSGANVLTF. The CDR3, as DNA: TGTGCCAGCAGCCCCGGACAGGGGATGTCTGGGGCCAACGTCCTGACTTTC.

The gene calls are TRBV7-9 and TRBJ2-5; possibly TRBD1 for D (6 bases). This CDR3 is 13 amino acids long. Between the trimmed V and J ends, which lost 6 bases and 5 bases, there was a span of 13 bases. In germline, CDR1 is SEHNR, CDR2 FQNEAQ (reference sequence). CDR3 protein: CASSPGQLETQYF. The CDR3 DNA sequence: TGTGCCAGCAGTCCTGGACAGCTGGAGACCCAGTACTTC.

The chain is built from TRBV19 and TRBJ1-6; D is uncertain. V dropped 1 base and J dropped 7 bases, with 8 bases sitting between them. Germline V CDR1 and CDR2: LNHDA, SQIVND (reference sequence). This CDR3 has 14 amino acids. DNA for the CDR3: TGTGCCAGTAGTATAGGAGGCGGGAATTCACCCCTCCACTTT. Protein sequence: CASSIGGGNSPLHF.

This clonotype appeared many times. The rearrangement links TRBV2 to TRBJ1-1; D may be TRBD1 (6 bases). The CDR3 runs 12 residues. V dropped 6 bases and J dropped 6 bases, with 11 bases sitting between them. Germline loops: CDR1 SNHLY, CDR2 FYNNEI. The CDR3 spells CASSGRGPEAFF. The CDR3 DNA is TGTGCCAGCAGCGGACGGGGGCCTGAAGCTTTCTTT.

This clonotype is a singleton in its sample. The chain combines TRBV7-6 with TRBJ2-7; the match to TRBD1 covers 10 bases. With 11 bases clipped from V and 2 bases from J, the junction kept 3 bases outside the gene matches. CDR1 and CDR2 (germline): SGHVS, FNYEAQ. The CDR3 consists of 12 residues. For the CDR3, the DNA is TGTGCCCGGACAGGGGGACCCTACGAGCAGTACTTC. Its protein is CARTGGPYEQYF. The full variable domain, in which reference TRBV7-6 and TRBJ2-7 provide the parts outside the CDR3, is GAGVSQSPRYKVTKRGQDVALRCDPISGHVSLYWYRQALGQGPEFLTYFNYEAQQDKSGLPNDRFSAERPEGSISTLTIQRTEQRDSAMYRCARTGGPYEQYFGPGTRLTVT.

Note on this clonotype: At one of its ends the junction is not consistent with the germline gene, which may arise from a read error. CDR3 amino acids: CASSLTGAGGTEAFF. CDR3 DNA: TGTGCCAGCAGTTTGACAGGGGCGGGTGGTACTGAAGCTTTCTTT. The rearrangement links TRBV24-1 to TRBJ1-1, with 8 bases aligning to TRBD1. CDR1 KGHDR and CDR2 SFDVKD come from the germline V gene. The CDR3 runs to 15 residues.

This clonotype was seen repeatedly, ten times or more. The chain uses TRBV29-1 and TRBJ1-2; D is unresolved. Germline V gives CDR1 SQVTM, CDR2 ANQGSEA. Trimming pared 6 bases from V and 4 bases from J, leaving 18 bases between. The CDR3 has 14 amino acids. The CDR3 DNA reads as TGCAGCGTCAAGGACCCAGCTGTGCGCTATGGCTACACCTTC. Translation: CSVKDPAVRYGYTF.

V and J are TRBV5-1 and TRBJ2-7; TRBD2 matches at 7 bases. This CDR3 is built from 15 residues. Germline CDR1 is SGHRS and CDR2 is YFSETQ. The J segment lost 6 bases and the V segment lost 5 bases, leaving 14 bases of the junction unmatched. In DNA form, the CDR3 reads TGCGCCAGCAGTCCTTGGGGAACTAGCGTTACCGAGCAGTACTTC. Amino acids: CASSPWGTSVTEQYF.

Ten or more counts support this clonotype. CDR3 region: CATSRGAGLSSYEQYF. The CDR3, as DNA: TGTGCCACCAGCAGAGGGGCAGGGCTGAGCTCCTACGAGCAGTACTTC. V gene TRBV15 combines with J gene TRBJ2-7, with D maybe TRBD1 (5 bases). The CDR3 runs to 16 residues. V lost 1 base, J lost 0 bases, and 13 bases lay in between. Per the germline V gene, CDR1 is LNHNV and CDR2 is YYDKDF (reference sequence).

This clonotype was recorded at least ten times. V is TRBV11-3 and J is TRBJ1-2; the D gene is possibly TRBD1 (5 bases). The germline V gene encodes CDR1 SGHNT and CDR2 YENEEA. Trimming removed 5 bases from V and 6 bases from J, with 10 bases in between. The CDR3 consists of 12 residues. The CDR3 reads CASSAGGDGYTF. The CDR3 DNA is TGTGCCAGCAGCGCGGGGGGAGATGGCTACACCTTC.

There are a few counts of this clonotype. The CDR3 sequence is CASSSRTHTEAFF. DNA of the CDR3: TGCGCCAGCAGCTCGCGCACTCACACTGAAGCTTTCTTT. The chain is built from TRBV5-1 and TRBJ1-1; D remains unclear. V shed 3 bases and J shed 3 bases, with 9 bases lying between them. The CDR3 spans 13 residues. Germline V gene lookup returns CDR1 SGHRS and CDR2 YFSETQ. Full variable domain (rest looked up from reference TRBV5-1 and TRBJ1-1): KAGVTQTPRYLIKTRGQQVTLSCSPISGHRSVSWYQQTPGQGLQFLFEYFSETQRNKGNFPGRFSGRQFSNSRSEMNVSTLELGDSALYLCASSSRTHTEAFFGQGTRLTVV.